Presented here are 9 T cell receptor beta chains from one specimen sequenced in a study of T cell responses to AZD1222 COVID-19 vaccine. Using immunoSEQ multiplex PCR, the repertoire was profiled, and TCRdb retains in-frame clones only, with some absent. Of 240,000 or so clones in the sample, approximately 93% were seen once. The input for sequencing was peripheral blood, taken on day 0 of AZD1222 vaccination. The receptors were sampled from an adult in good health.

This clone was seen a single time. The chain employs TRBV2 and TRBJ2-1, with D tentatively TRBD1 or TRBD2 (6 bases each). The CDR3 length is 15 residues. V gave up 6 bases and J gave up 6 bases, with 18 bases separating them. Germline V gives CDR1 SNHLY, CDR2 FYNNEI. The CDR3 sequence: CASSVGQGRSNEQFF. CDR3 DNA sequence: TGTGCCAGCAGCGTGGGGCAGGGGAGGAGCAATGAGCAGTTCTTC.

This chain uses TRBV20-1 with TRBJ2-4, with D possibly being TRBD2 (5 bases). With 3 bases removed from V and 0 bases from J, the gap between germline ends came to 15 bases. The CDR3 contains 16 residues. Germline V lookup: CDR1 DFQATT, CDR2 SNEGSKA (reference sequence). The CDR3: CSASPLGELAKNIQYF. As DNA, the CDR3 is TGCAGTGCTAGTCCCCTCGGGGAACTAGCCAAAAACATTCAGTACTTC.

The CDR3 coding sequence is TGTGCCAGCAGTGTGCATACTAGCGGGAGGAGGTACGAGCAGTACTTC. The encoded protein is CASSVHTSGRRYEQYF. The chain recombines TRBV6-1 with TRBJ2-7; TRBD2 matches 12 bases. Germline lookup yields CDR1 MNHNS and CDR2 SASEGT. V lost 4 bases and J lost 4; bases outside the gene matches: 8. This CDR3 has 16 residues.

J is TRBJ2-1 and V is TRBV5-6; D is possibly TRBD2 (6 bases). Germline assignment: CDR1 SGHDT and CDR2 YYEEEE. Trimming removed 3 bases at V and 7 bases at J, with 8 bases between. The CDR3 length is 12 residues. The CDR3 DNA reads TGTGCCAGCAGCTCCGGGACTAATGAGCAGTTCTTC. It translates to CASSSGTNEQFF. Variable domain in full (rest from reference TRBV5-6 and TRBJ2-1): DAGVTQSPTHLIKTRGQQVTLRCSPKSGHDTVSWYQQALGQGPQFIFQYYEEEERQRGNFPDRFSGHQFPNYSSELNVNALLLGDSALYLCASSSGTNEQFFGPGTRLTVL.

This sequence joins TRBV11-3 and TRBJ2-7, with D perhaps TRBD2 (6 bases). V was shortened by 4 bases and J by 3 bases, with 13 bases between the two germline ends. This CDR3 region has 14 residues. Germline V CDR1 and CDR2: SGHNT, YENEEA. CDR3 in DNA: TGTGCCAGCAGCTCTGGAGGGCCAAACTACGAGCAGTACTTC. It specifies CASSSGGPNYEQYF.

The V gene is TRBV9, the J gene TRBJ1-1; D remains ambiguous. Germline V gene sequence: CDR1 SGDLS, CDR2 YYNGEE. V shed 4 bases and J shed 6 bases, with 13 bases lying between them. The CDR3 runs 13 residues. The CDR3: CASSPRPTAEAFF. The CDR3 bases are TGTGCCAGCAGCCCCCGGCCGACGGCTGAAGCTTTCTTT.

V and J are TRBV20-1 and TRBJ1-2; no definite D call. This CDR3 contains 9 residues. CDR1 and CDR2 from the germline V gene are DFQATT and SNEGSKA (reference sequence). Trimming pared 6 bases from V and 7 bases from J, leaving 6 bases between. The CDR3 reads CSAGLGYTF. Written as DNA, the CDR3 is TGCAGTGCGGGCCTTGGCTACACCTTC.

V gene TRBV5-1 combines with J gene TRBJ1-5; D is unclear. Trimming took off 1 base at V and 1 base at J, with 9 bases between the two ends. This CDR3 has 15 residues. From germline, CDR1 is SGHRS and CDR2 YFSETQ. The CDR3 is CASSLTGRSNQPQHF. CDR3 nucleotides: TGCGCCAGCAGCTTGACCGGTCGAAGCAATCAGCCCCAGCATTTT.

V gene TRBV19 combines with J gene TRBJ2-1; 10 bases map to TRBD2. Trimming took 3 bases from V and 0 from J; bases not matched to a gene: 11. Looked up from germline, CDR1 is LNHDA and CDR2 is SQIVND (reference sequence). This CDR3 contains 19 residues. The CDR3 bases are TGTGCCAGTAGTATGGGCCGAAGACTAGCGGGCAGCTCCTACAATGAGCAGTTCTTC. It encodes CASSMGRRLAGSSYNEQFF.